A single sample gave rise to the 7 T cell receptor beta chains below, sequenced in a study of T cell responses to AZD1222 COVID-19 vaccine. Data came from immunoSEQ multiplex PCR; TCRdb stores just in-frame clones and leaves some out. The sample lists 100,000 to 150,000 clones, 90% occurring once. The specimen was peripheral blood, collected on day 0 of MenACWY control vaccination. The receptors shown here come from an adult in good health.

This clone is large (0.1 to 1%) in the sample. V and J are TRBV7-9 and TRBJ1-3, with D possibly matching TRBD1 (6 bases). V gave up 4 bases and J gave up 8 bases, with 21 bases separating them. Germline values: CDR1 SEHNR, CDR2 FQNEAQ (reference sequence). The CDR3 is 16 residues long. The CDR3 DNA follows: TGTGCCAGCAGCTCACCGATTCCGGGGGCGGGGGACACCATATATTTT. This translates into CASSSPIPGAGDTIYF.

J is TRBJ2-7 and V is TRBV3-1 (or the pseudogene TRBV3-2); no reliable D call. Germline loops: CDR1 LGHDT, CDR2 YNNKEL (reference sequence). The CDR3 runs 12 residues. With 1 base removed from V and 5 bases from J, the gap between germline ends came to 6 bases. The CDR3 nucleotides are TGTGCCAGCAGCCAAGTGGCCCACGAGCAGTACTTC. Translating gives CASSQVAHEQYF.

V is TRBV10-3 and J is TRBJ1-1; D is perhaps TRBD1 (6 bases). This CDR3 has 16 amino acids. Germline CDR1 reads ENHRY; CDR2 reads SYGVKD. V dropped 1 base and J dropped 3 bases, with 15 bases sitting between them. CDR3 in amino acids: CAISELGGSEDTEAFF. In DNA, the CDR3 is TGTGCCATCAGTGAGTTGGGGGGCAGTGAGGACACTGAAGCTTTCTTT.

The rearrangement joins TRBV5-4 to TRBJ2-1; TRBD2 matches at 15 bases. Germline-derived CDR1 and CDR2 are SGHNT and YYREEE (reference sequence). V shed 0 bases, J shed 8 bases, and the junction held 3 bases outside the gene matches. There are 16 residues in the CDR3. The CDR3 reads CASSLAGLAGGDEQFF. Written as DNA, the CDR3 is TGTGCCAGCAGCTTGGCCGGACTAGCGGGAGGGGATGAGCAGTTCTTC.

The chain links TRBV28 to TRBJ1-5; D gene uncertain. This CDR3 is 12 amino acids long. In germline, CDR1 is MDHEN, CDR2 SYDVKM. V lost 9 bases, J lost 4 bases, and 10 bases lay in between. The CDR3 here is CASGQRNQPQHF. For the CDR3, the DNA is TGTGCCAGTGGTCAGAGGAATCAGCCCCAGCATTTT.

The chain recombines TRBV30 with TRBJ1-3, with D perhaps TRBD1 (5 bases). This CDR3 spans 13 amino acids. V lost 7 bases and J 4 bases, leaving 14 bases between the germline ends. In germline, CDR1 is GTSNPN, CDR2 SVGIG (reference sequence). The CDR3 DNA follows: TGTGCCTACCGCCGGGGGTCGGGAAACACCATATATTTT. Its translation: CAYRRGSGNTIYF.

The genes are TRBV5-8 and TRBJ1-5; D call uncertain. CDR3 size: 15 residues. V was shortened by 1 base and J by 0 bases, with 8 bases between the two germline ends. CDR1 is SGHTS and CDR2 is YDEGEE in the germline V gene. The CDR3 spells CASSLYQYSNQPQHF. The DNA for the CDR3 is TGTGCCAGCAGCTTGTACCAGTATAGCAATCAGCCCCAGCATTTT.